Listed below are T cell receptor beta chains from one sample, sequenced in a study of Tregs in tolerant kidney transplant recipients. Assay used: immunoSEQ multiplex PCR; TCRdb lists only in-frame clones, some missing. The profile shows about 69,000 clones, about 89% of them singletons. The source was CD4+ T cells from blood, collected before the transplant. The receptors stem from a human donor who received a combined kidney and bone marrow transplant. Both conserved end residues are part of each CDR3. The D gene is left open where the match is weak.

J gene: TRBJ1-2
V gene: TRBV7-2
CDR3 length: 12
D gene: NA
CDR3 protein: CASSLSSDGYTF
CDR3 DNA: TGTGCCAGCAGCTTATCGTCTGATGGCTACACCTTC

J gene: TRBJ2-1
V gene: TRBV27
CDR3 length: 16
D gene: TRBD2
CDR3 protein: CASTRSGRVSYNEQFF
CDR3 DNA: TGTGCCAGCACCCGAAGCGGGAGAGTTTCGTACAATGAGCAGTTCTTC

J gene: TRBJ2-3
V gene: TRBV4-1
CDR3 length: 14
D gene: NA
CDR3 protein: CASSPRPLGDTQYF
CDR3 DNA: TGCGCCAGCAGCCCCCGCCCGCTAGGAGATACGCAGTATTTT

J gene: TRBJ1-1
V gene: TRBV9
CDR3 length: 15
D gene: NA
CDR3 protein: CASSVDSSSNTEAFF
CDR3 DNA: TGTGCCAGCAGCGTAGATAGCAGCTCGAACACTGAAGCTTTCTTT

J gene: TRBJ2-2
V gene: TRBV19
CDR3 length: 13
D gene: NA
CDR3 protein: CASNSGNTGELFF
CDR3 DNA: TGTGCCAGTAATAGCGGGAACACCGGGGAGCTGTTTTTT

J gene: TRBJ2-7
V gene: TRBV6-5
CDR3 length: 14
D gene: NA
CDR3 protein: CASSYGTPAGEQYF
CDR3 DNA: TGTGCCAGCAGTTACGGGACTCCTGCGGGCGAGCAGTACTTC

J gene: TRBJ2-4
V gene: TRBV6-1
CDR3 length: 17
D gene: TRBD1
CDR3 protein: CASSEGGQGGGKNIQYF
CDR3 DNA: TGTGCCAGCAGTGAAGGGGGACAGGGAGGGGGGAAAAACATTCAGTACTTC

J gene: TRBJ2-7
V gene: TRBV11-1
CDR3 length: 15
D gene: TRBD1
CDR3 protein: CASSPSPGQGGEQYF
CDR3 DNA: TGTGCCAGCAGCCCCAGTCCGGGACAGGGAGGTGAGCAGTACTTC

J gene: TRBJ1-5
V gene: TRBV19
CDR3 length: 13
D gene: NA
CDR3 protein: CASELRGHQPQHF
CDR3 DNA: TGTGCCAGCGAACTCAGGGGCCATCAGCCCCAGCATTTT

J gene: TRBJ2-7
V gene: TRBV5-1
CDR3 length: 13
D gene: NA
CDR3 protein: CASSRGSSYEQYF
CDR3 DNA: TGCGCCAGCAGTCGGGGGAGCTCCTACGAGCAGTACTTC

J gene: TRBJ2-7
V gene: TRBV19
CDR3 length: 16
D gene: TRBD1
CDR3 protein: CASSSGQGVYKAEQYF
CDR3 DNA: TGTGCCAGTAGTTCGGGACAGGGTGTCTACAAAGCCGAGCAGTACTTC

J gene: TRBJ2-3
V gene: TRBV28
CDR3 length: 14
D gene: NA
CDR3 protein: CASSPPSGTDTQYF
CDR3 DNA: TGTGCCAGCAGCCCCCCTAGTGGCACAGATACGCAGTATTTT

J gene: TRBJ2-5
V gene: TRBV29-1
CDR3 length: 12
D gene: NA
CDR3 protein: CSASNQGGTQYF
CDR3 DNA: TGCAGCGCCTCCAACCAGGGGGGGACCCAGTACTTC

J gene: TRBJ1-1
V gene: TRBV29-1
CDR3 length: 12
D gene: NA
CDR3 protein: CSVVGGQAGAFF
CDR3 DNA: TGCAGCGTTGTGGGGGGTCAGGCGGGAGCTTTCTTT

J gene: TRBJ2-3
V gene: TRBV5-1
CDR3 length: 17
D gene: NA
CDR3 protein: CASSLVVLSGSTDTQYF
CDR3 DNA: TGCGCCAGCAGCTTGGTAGTTCTGAGCGGGAGCACAGATACGCAGTATTTT

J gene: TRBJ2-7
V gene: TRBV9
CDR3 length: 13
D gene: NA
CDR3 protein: CASSVGPESEQYF
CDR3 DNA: TGTGCCAGCAGCGTAGGCCCGGAGAGCGAGCAGTACTTC

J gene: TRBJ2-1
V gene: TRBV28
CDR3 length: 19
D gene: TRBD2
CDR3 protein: CASSLSPGEGLAGGPEQFF
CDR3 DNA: TGTGCCAGCAGTTTATCGCCTGGGGAGGGACTAGCGGGAGGCCCTGAGCAGTTCTTC

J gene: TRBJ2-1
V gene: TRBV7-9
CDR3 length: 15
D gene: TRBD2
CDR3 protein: CASSSGTSGYNEQFF
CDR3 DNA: TGTGCCAGCAGTTCCGGGACTAGTGGCTACAATGAGCAGTTCTTC

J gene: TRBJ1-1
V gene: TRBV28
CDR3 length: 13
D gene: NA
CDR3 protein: CASSAGGYTEAFF
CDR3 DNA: TGTGCCAGCAGTGCCGGGGGATACACTGAAGCTTTCTTT

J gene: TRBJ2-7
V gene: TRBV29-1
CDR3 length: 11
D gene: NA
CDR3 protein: CSHSEVYEQYF
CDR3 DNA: TGCAGCCATAGCGAGGTCTACGAGCAGTACTTC

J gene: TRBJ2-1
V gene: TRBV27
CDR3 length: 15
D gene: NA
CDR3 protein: CASSPYKSSYNEQFF
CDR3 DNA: TGTGCCAGCAGTCCTTATAAGAGCTCCTACAATGAGCAGTTCTTC

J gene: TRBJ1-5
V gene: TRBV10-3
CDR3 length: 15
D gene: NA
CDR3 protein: CAISESRSGDQPQHF
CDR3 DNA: TGTGCCATCAGTGAGTCGAGGTCAGGGGATCAGCCCCAGCATTTT

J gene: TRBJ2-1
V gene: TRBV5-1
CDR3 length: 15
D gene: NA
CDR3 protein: CASSLLGLDYNEQFF
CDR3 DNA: TGCGCCAGCAGCTTATTGGGACTTGACTACAATGAGCAGTTCTTC

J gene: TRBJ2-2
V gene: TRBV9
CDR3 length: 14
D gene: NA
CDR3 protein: CASSGGRRGGELFF
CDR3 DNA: TGTGCCAGCAGCGGCGGGAGAAGGGGGGGGGAGCTGTTTTTT